This T cell receptor (beta chain) was found in a study of CD8 T cells in ankylosing spondylitis (dated by TCRdb to 2015 to 2018). Regarding the study in general: The study set out to find disease-linked TCR variants by profiling T cell receptor beta repertoires in ankylosing spondylitis patients and healthy donors. The full study cohort was made up of about 25 ankylosing spondylitis patients and more than 90 healthy donors. Peripheral blood samples were taken, and synovial fluid was additionally collected from ankylosing spondylitis patients. Summary of the overall study and its limitations: Some TCR beta motif variants had previously been reported in synovial fluid and blood of reactive arthritis patients, which suggested common disease-initiation mechanisms. The disease-linked clones had a CD8+ phenotype and were found at relatively low frequencies in peripheral blood. A TCR beta motif made up of eight highly homologous amino acid variants appeared to be characteristic of blood from ankylosing spondylitis patients. The disease-linked clones were reported as significantly enriched in matched synovial fluid samples from ankylosing spondylitis patients.

The CDR3 spans 13 residues, from the cysteine through the phenylalanine. The read is trimmed to its CDR3 DNA, 39 bases read in frame from base 1. CDR1 and CDR2 were assigned from the germline V gene as SGHRS and YFSETQ. V loses 5 bases of germline sequence and J loses 1 base, and the interval between the two ends is 8 bases. The sequencer was an Illumina HiSeq 2500. TCR beta libraries were prepared by quantitative 5'-RACE with molecular barcodes. The paper's data handling went like this. To identify disease-linked TCR variants, a new computational method was used, one built on a probabilistic model of VDJ rearrangement. The public reads were run again by TCRdb, first through fastp at Q25 and then through MiXCR, and only productive beta chains were kept. Each CDR3 protein gets just one entry, which takes the most common genes and DNA from the rows behind it. TCRdb, rather than the study authors, made the V and J calls. This sample gives roughly 280,000 distinct CDR3 sequences in total; 20% of them show up just once. The top ten clonotypes cover around 7.8% of the sample.

Note on this clonotype: Its antigen specificity is not known. Per-base qualities were not stored, and no clone one base away is much larger.

The V and J segments used are TRBV5-1 and TRBJ2-3; the D gene identity is not certain. The sequenced sample was blood, either unsorted or a sorted T cell fraction (not recorded which). This TCR was recovered from a male donor with ankylosing spondylitis or in good health (not recorded which). The DNA sequence follows: TGCGCCAGCAGGTTAGAGGGCACAGATACGCAGTATTTT. Its product reads: CASRLEGTDTQYF. The variable domain in full, with residues beyond the CDR3 obtained from the reference TRBV5-1 and TRBJ2-3 genes, is KAGVTQTPRYLIKTRGQQVTLSCSPISGHRSVSWYQQTPGQGLQFLFEYFSETQRNKGNFPGRFSGRQFSNSRSEMNVSTLELGDSALYLCASRLEGTDTQYFGPGTRLTVL.